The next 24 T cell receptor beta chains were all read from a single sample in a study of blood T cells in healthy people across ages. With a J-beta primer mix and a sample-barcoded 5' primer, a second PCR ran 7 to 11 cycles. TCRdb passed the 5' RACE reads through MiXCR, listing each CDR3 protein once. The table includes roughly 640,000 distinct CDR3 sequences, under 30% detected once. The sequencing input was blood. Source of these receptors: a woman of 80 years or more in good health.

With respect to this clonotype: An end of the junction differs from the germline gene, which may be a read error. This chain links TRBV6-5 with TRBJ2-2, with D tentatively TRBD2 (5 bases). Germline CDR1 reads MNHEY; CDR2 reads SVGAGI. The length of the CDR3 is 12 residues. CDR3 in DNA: TGTGCCAGCAGTTACAGGCACGGGGAGCCGTTTTTT. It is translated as CASSYRHGEPFF.

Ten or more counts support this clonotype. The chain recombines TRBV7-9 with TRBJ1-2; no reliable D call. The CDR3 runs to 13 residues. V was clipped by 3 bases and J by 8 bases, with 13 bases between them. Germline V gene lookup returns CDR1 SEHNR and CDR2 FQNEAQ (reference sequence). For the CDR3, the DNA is TGTGCCAGCAGCTTGACGGCGACCTACGGCTACACCTTC. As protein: CASSLTATYGYTF.

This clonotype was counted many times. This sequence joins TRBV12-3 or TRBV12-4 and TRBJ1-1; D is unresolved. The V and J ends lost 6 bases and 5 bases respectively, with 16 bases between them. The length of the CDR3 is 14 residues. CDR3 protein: CASSLSGSGTEAFF. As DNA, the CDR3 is TGTGCCAGCAGCCTTTCGGGGTCCGGGACTGAAGCTTTCTTT.

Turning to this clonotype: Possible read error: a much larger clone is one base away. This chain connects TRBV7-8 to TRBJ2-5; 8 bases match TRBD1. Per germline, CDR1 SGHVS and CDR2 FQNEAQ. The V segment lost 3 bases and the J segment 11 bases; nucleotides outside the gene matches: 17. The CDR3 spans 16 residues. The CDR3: CASSFHPGQVNNEQYF. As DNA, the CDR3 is TGTGCCAGCAGCTTCCACCCGGGACAGGTGAACAATGAGCAGTACTTC.

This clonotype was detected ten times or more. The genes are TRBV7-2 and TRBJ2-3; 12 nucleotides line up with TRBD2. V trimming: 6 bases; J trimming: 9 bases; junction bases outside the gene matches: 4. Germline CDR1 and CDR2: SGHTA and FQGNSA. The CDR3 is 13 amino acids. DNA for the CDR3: TGTGCCAGCAGGACTAGCGGGGGCCACACGCAGTATTTT. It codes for CASRTSGGHTQYF. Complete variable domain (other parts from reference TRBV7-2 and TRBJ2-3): GAGVSQSPSNKVTEKGKDVELRCDPISGHTALYWYRQSLGQGLEFLIYFQGNSAPDKSGLPSDRFSAERTGGSVSTLTIQRTQQEDSAVYLCASRTSGGHTQYFGPGTRLTVL.

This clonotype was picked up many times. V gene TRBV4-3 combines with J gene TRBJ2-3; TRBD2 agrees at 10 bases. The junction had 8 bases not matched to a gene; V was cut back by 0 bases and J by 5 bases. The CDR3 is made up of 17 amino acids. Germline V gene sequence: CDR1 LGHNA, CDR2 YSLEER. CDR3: CASSQDPSGGFQDTQYF. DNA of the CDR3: TGCGCCAGCAGCCAAGATCCTAGCGGGGGTTTTCAAGATACGCAGTATTTT.

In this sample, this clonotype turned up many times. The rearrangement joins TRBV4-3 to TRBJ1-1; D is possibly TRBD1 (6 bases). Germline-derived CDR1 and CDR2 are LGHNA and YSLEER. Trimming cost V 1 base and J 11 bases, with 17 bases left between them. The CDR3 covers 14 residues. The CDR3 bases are TGCGCCAGCAGCCAAGCGTTCGGGGGGGGGCAGGCTTTCTTT. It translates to CASSQAFGGGQAFF.

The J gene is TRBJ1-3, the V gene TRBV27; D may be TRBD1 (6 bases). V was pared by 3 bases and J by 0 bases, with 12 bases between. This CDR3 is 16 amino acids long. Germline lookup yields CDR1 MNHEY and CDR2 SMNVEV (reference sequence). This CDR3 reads CASSFQGPFSGNTIYF. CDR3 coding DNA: TGTGCCAGCAGTTTCCAGGGGCCGTTCTCTGGAAACACCATATATTTT.

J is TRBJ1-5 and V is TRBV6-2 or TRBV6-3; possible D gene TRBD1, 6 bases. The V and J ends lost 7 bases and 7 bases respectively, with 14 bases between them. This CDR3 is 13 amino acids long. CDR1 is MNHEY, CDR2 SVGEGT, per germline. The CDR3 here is CASTNGGAQPQHF. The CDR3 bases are TGTGCCAGCACCAACGGGGGGGCCCAGCCCCAGCATTTT.

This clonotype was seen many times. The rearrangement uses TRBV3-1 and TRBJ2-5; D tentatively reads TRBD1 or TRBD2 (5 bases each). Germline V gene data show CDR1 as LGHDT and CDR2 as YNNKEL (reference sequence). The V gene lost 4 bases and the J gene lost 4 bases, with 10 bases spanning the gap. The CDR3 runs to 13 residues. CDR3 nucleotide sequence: TGTGCCAGCAGCCCCCGGGACCCAGAGACCCAGTACTTC. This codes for CASSPRDPETQYF.

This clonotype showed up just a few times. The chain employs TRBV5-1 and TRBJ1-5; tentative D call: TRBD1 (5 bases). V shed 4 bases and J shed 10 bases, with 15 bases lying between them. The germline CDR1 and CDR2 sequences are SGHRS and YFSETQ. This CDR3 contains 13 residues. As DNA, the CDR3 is TGCGCCAGCAGCCGGGACGGCGAGTCACCCCAGCATTTT. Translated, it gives CASSRDGESPQHF.

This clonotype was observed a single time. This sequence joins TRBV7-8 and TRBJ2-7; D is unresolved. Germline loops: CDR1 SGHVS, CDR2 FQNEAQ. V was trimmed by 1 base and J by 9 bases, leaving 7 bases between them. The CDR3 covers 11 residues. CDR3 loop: CASSLGAGQYF. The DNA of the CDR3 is TGTGCCAGCAGCTTAGGGGCAGGGCAGTACTTC.

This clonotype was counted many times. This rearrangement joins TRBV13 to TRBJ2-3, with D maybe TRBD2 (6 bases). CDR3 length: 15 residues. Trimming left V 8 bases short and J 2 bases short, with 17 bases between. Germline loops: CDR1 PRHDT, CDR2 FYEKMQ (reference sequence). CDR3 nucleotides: TGTGCCAGCTCCGCCGGCCGGGGGAACACAGATACGCAGTATTTT. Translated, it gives CASSAGRGNTDTQYF.

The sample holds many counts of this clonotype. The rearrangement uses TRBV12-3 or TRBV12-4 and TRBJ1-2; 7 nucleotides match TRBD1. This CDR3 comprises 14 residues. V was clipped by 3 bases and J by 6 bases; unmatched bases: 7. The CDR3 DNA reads TGTGCCAGCAGTTTTCCGACAGGGTTAGATGGCTACACCTTC. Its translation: CASSFPTGLDGYTF.

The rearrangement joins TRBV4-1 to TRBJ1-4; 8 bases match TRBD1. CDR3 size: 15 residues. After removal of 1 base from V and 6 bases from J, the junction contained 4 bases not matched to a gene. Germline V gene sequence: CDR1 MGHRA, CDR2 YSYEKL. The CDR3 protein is CASSQGQGIDEKLFF. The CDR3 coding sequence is TGCGCCAGCAGCCAAGGACAGGGGATCGATGAAAAACTGTTTTTT.

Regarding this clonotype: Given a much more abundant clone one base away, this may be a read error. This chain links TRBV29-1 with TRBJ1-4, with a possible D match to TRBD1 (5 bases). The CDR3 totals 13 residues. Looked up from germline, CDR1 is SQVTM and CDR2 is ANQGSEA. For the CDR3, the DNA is TGCAGCGTTAAAGAGGGACCAAATGAAAAACTGTTTTTT. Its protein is CSVKEGPNEKLFF.

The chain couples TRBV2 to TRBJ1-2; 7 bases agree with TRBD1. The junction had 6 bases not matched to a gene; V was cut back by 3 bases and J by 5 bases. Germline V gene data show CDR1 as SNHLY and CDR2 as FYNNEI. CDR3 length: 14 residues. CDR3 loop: CASSETGLVYGYTF. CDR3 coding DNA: TGTGCCAGCAGTGAGACAGGGCTTGTTTATGGCTACACCTTC.

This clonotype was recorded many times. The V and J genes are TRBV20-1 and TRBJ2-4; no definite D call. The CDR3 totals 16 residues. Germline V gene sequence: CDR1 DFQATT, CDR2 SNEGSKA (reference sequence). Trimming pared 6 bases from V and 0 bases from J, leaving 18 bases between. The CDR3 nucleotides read TGCAGTGCCCAGAGCCGGTCGGGTGGAGCCAAAAACATTCAGTACTTC. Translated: CSAQSRSGGAKNIQYF.

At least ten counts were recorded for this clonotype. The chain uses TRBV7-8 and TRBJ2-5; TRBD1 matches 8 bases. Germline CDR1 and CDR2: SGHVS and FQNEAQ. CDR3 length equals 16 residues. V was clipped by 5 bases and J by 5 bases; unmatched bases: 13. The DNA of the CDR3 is TGTGCCAGCAGCCCCACGAGGGCAGGGGGCTTCGAGACCCAGTACTTC. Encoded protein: CASSPTRAGGFETQYF.

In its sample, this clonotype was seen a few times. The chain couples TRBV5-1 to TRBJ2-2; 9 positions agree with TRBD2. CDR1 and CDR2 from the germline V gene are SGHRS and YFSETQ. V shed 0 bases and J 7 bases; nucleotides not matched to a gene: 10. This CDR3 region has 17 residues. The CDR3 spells CASSLALAGANGGELFF. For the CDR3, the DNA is TGCGCCAGCAGCTTGGCCTTAGCGGGGGCAAACGGCGGGGAGCTGTTTTTT. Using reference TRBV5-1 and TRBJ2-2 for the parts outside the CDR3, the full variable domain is KAGVTQTPRYLIKTRGQQVTLSCSPISGHRSVSWYQQTPGQGLQFLFEYFSETQRNKGNFPGRFSGRQFSNSRSEMNVSTLELGDSALYLCASSLALAGANGGELFFGEGSRLTVL.

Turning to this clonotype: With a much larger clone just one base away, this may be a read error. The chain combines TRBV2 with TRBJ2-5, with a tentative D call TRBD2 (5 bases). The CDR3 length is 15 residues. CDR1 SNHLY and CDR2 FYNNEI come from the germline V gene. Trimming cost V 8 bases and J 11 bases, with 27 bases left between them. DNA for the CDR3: TGTGCCAGCTCTCAGACTACCATCCCGGGCAATGAGCAGTACTTC. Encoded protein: CASSQTTIPGNEQYF.

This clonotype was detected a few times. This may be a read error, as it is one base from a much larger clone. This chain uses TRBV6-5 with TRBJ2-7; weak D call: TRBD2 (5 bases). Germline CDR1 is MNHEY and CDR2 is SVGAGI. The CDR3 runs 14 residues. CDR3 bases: TGTGCCAGCAGTTACTCGACGAGGGAGCACGAGCGGTACTTC. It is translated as CASSYSTREHERYF.

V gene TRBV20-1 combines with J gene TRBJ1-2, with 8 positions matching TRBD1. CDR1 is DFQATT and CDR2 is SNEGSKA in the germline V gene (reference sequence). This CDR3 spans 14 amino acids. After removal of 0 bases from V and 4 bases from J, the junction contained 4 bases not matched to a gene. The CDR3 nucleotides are TGCAGTGCTAGAGATACGACAGGGGTCTATGGCTACACCTTC. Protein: CSARDTTGVYGYTF.

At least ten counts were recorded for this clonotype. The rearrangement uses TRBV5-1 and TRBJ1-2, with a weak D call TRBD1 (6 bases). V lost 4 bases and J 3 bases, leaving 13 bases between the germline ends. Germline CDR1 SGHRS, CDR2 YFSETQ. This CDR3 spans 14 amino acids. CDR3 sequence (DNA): TGCGCCAGCAGCGCCCAGGCAGGGGACTATGGCTACACCTTC. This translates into CASSAQAGDYGYTF.